The 11 T cell receptor beta chains listed next were all sequenced from one sample in a study of graft-versus-host responses after intestinal transplantation. For these receptors, no antigen is known. Produced via immunoSEQ multiplex PCR; TCRdb's table is partial and in-frame only. The table has 80,000 to 100,000 clones, about 90% seen once. The sample was unstimulated CD4+ T cells sorted from spleen or lymph node cells, taken before intestinal transplant. These receptors all come from a human donor who received an intestinal transplant.

The chain recombines TRBV6-5 with TRBJ2-7, with D maybe TRBD1 (7 bases). The germline V and J ends were trimmed by 7 bases and 6 bases, with 22 bases remaining between them. From germline, CDR1 is MNHEY and CDR2 SVGAGI. The CDR3 sequence is 15 residues long. CDR3 loop: CASTSPGGGYREQYF. CDR3 sequence (DNA): TGTGCCAGCACCTCGCCAGGGGGAGGTTATCGCGAGCAGTACTTC.

This chain uses TRBV9 with TRBJ2-2, with D tentatively TRBD2 (7 bases). Germline V gene sequence: CDR1 SGDLS, CDR2 YYNGEE. V was trimmed by 0 bases and J by 2 bases, leaving 17 bases between them. The CDR3 contains 18 residues. CDR3 sequence (DNA): TGTGCCAGCAGCGTAGGGCAGTTGGGGGGGCTAAACACCGGGGAGCTGTTTTTT. This translates into CASSVGQLGGLNTGELFF.

This clone was detected only once. This sequence joins TRBV6-1 and TRBJ2-5, with D perhaps TRBD1 (5 bases). Per germline, CDR1 MNHNS and CDR2 SASEGT. The V end was cut by 2 bases, the J end by 5 bases, with 9 bases between. This CDR3 is built from 13 residues. CDR3 amino acids: CASSETPGETQYF. The CDR3 region has the DNA TGTGCCAGCAGTGAAACTCCAGGGGAGACCCAGTACTTC.

This clone has only one observation. CDR3 sequence reads: CASIKGGSTYEQYF. The CDR3 DNA reads TGTGCCAGCATTAAGGGGGGGTCAACCTACGAGCAGTACTTC. The chain carries TRBV28 and TRBJ2-7; D might be TRBD2 (7 bases). V lost 7 bases, J lost 2 bases, and 15 bases lay in between. Germline assignment: CDR1 MDHEN and CDR2 SYDVKM. The CDR3 has 14 amino acids. The complete variable domain, with remaining parts taken from reference TRBV28 and TRBJ2-7, reads DVKVTQSSRYLVKRTGEKVFLECVQDMDHENMFWYRQDPGLGLRLIYFSYDVKMKEKGDIPEGYSVSREKKERFSLILESASTNQTSMYLCASIKGGSTYEQYFGPGTRLTVT.

The gene calls are TRBV28 and TRBJ2-5; TRBD2 agrees at 9 bases. The end of the DNA aligns better with TRBJ2-7, so the J call may be wrong. The CDR3 spans 14 residues. Germline lookup yields CDR1 MDHEN and CDR2 SYDVKM. The chain's CDR3 is CASNELAGNYEQYF. The CDR3 DNA reads TGTGCCAGCAACGAGCTAGCGGGGAACTACGAGCAGTACTTC.

This clone was counted a few times. Here the CDR3 reads CASSFPQNTEAFF. The DNA of the CDR3 is TGTGCCAGCAGCTTTCCCCAGAACACTGAAGCTTTCTTT. This chain links TRBV5-4 with TRBJ1-1; D remains ambiguous. V lost 2 bases and J 1 base, leaving 6 bases between the germline ends. Germline V gene lookup returns CDR1 SGHNT and CDR2 YYREEE (reference sequence). The CDR3 runs to 13 residues.

The CDR3 loop reads CASSQERLAGPTETQYF. The CDR3 DNA follows: TGTGCCAGCAGCCAAGAGAGACTAGCGGGACCTACAGAGACCCAGTACTTC. The rearrangement joins TRBV14 to TRBJ2-5; 11 nucleotides agree with TRBD2. The germline V gene has CDR1 SGHDN and CDR2 FVKESK. V lost 0 bases to trimming and J lost 4 bases; unmatched junction nucleotides: 7. The CDR3 runs to 17 residues.

The chain is built from TRBV5-1 and TRBJ1-2; unclear D gene. The CDR3 sequence is 15 residues long. Germline CDR1 SGHRS, CDR2 YFSETQ. Trimming removed 4 bases at V and 4 bases at J, with 17 bases between. CDR3 region: CASSLGLGTFYGYTF. DNA for the CDR3: TGCGCCAGCAGCCTTGGTCTCGGTACTTTCTATGGCTACACCTTC. Full variable domain (remainder filled in from reference TRBV5-1 and TRBJ1-2): KAGVTQTPRYLIKTRGQQVTLSCSPISGHRSVSWYQQTPGQGLQFLFEYFSETQRNKGNFPGRFSGRQFSNSRSEMNVSTLELGDSALYLCASSLGLGTFYGYTFGSGTRLTVV.

This chain connects TRBV11-3 to TRBJ2-3, with a weak D call TRBD1 (8 bases). Germline V gives CDR1 SGHNT, CDR2 YENEEA. This CDR3 is built from 14 residues. Trimming took 5 bases from V and 6 from J, leaving 15 bases between them. CDR3 protein: CASSTQGGGDTQYF. As DNA, the CDR3 is TGTGCCAGCAGCACACAGGGGGGAGGGGATACGCAGTATTTT.

In this sample, this clone turned up once. The rearrangement links TRBV14 to TRBJ2-1, with D tentatively TRBD1 (6 bases). Germline CDR1 and CDR2: SGHDN and FVKESK. Trimming pared 2 bases from V and 7 bases from J, leaving 12 bases between. This CDR3 is 14 amino acids long. CDR3 amino acids: CASSQQMTGNEQFF. CDR3 DNA sequence: TGTGCCAGCAGCCAACAGATGACAGGAAATGAGCAGTTCTTC.

This chain connects TRBV5-1 to TRBJ2-5; TRBD1 aligns across 8 bases. CDR3 length: 15 amino acids. V lost 5 bases, J lost 5 bases, and 11 bases stayed unmatched. The germline gives CDR1 SGHRS, CDR2 YFSETQ. CDR3 nucleotides: TGCGCCAGCAGTTTATTCTCAGGGGGCGGTGAGACCCAGTACTTC. This encodes CASSLFSGGGETQYF.